The rows below give T cell receptor beta chains drawn from one sample of a study of T cell responses to AZD1222 COVID-19 vaccine. Repertoires were generated with immunoSEQ multiplex PCR, while TCRdb's copy carries only in-frame clones and drops some. Among about 120,000 clones listed, 81% were seen once. This specimen was peripheral blood, taken on day 0 of AZD1222 vaccination. Receptors originate from an adult in good health. Both conserved end residues are part of each CDR3. D genes are given only for firm matches. The listing skips clone size in some rows; elsewhere it reads once, few, many or a size class.

DNA | CDR3 | J | D | V | size
TGTGCCAGCTCACCACAGGTTCGGGAGACCCAGTACTTC | CASSPQVRETQYF | TRBJ2-5 | . | TRBV18 | .
TGTGCCAGCAGTTCCGGGGTAGGCTCCGAGCAGTACTTC | CASSSGVGSEQYF | TRBJ2-7 | . | TRBV12-3/TRBV12-4 | .
TGTGCCAGCAGTGTCAACCCCGGGCGGGCGACAGATACGCAGTATTTT | CASSVNPGRATDTQYF | TRBJ2-3 | . | TRBV6-1 | .
TGTGCCACCTCGGGGACAGGGCTAACTATCGGGCAGTACTTC | CATSGTGLTIGQYF | TRBJ2-7 | TRBD1 | TRBV19 | many
TGTGCCAGCAGTTACTCGGGGGGGGGACGCACAGATACGCAGTATTTT | CASSYSGGGRTDTQYF | TRBJ2-3 | TRBD2 | TRBV6-5 | .
TGTGCCAGCAGCTCCCGGGACAGCTATTCACCCCTCCACTTT | CASSSRDSYSPLHF | TRBJ1-6 | TRBD1 | TRBV9 | .
TGTGCCATTTCAGGGGGTAAGAGGGATGAGCAGTTCTTC | CAISGGKRDEQFF | TRBJ2-1 | TRBD1 | TRBV10-3 | .
TGTGCCAACGGACAGGGCGATGAGCAGTTCTTC | CANGQGDEQFF | TRBJ2-1 | TRBD1 | TRBV19 | .
TGCGCCAGCAGCCTTTACGGACAGGGGTACGAGCAGTACTTC | CASSLYGQGYEQYF | TRBJ2-7 | TRBD1 | TRBV4-3 | .
TGTGCCAGCAGTTACTTTAGCGGGGGGGCTAATGAGCAGTTCTTC | CASSYFSGGANEQFF | TRBJ2-1 | TRBD2 | TRBV6-5 | .
TGTGCCAGCAGCGGGCGACTTTGGGGGGTCCAAGAGACCCAGTACTTC | CASSGRLWGVQETQYF | TRBJ2-5 | . | TRBV3-1/TRBV3-2 | .
TGTGCCAGCAGAAGGGGACTAGCGGGAGTAGCAGAGACCCAGTACTTC | CASRRGLAGVAETQYF | TRBJ2-5 | TRBD2 | TRBV2 | .
TGTGCCAGCAGTAAATCGGACAGGCCCTACGAGCAGTACTTC | CASSKSDRPYEQYF | TRBJ2-7 | TRBD1 | TRBV27 | .
TGTGCCAGCAGCTTATTACAAGGGAATAATTCACCCCTCCACTTT | CASSLLQGNNSPLHF | TRBJ1-6 | . | TRBV7-2 | .
TGTGCCAGCAGCGGATACGTGGGATCGGAAGAGCAGTTCTTC | CASSGYVGSEEQFF | TRBJ2-1 | . | TRBV9 | .
TGCGCCAGCAGCCCGGGGCCCAGAAACACCGGGGAGCTGTTTTTT | CASSPGPRNTGELFF | TRBJ2-2 | . | TRBV4-1 | .
TGCGCCAGCAGCCAGGGGGGACTAGCGAGGCCCGAGCAGTACTTC | CASSQGGLARPEQYF | TRBJ2-7 | TRBD2 | TRBV4-3 | .
TGCGCCAGCAGCCTCAGACTAGCGGGGGGTTGGGGGGATACGCAGTATTTT | CASSLRLAGGWGDTQYF | TRBJ2-3 | TRBD2 | TRBV4-1 | .
TGCGCCAGCAGCATAGGACAGGGTCTTATGAACACTGAAGCTTTCTTT | CASSIGQGLMNTEAFF | TRBJ1-1 | TRBD1 | TRBV5-1 | .
TGTGCCAGCAGCCTCCGAGGGGGGGATAGCAATCAGCCCCAGCATTTT | CASSLRGGDSNQPQHF | TRBJ1-5 | . | TRBV16 | .
TGTGCCAGTAGGGACAGGGGCTATGGCTACACCTTC | CASRDRGYGYTF | TRBJ1-2 | TRBD1 | TRBV19 | .
TGTGCCAGCAGCCAAGGACAGGGACGGTTGGCCCTCCACTTT | CASSQGQGRLALHF | TRBJ1-6 | TRBD1 | TRBV3-1/TRBV3-2 | .
TGCGCCAGCAGCTTGGCCCTATACAGGGGGAGTTCCTACAATGAGCAGTTCTTC | CASSLALYRGSSYNEQFF | TRBJ2-1 | TRBD1 | TRBV5-1 | .
TGTGCCAGCAGCTTCCAGTCGGGGGGGAGAAATGAGCAGTTCTTC | CASSFQSGGRNEQFF | TRBJ2-1 | TRBD2 | TRBV7-6 | .
TGTGCCAGCAGCATGGGACTAGTCCCAGAGACCCAGTACTTC | CASSMGLVPETQYF | TRBJ2-5 | TRBD2 | TRBV7-2 | .
TGTGCCAGCAGTATCACGGGCAGGTCACCCCTCCACTTT | CASSITGRSPLHF | TRBJ1-6 | . | TRBV27 | .
TGTGCCAGCAGTGAAGCGCTGCGAGGAGGCCAGCCCCAGCATTTT | CASSEALRGGQPQHF | TRBJ1-5 | . | TRBV2 | .
TGTGCCAGCAGCCCGTCCGGGACTAACCAAGAGACCCAGTACTTC | CASSPSGTNQETQYF | TRBJ2-5 | TRBD2 | TRBV7-2 | .
TGTGCCAGCAGCTTAGGGGGGACGGGTCAGCCCCAGCATTTT | CASSLGGTGQPQHF | TRBJ1-5 | . | TRBV7-6 | .
TGTGCCAGTACGAGACAGGGAGGCAATCAGCCCCAGCATTTT | CASTRQGGNQPQHF | TRBJ1-5 | TRBD1 | TRBV19 | .
TGTGCCAGCAGCGTCCGGGACAGGGGGCCAGCGGGAGAGGCCGGGGAGCTGTTTTTT | CASSVRDRGPAGEAGELFF | TRBJ2-2 | TRBD1 | TRBV9 | few
TGTGCCAGTAGTATAGCAGTTAACTATGGCTACACCTTC | CASSIAVNYGYTF | TRBJ1-2 | . | TRBV19 | .
TGCGCCAGCAGCCAATGGGGAGAGGGGGTTTCCTACAATGAGCAGTTCTTC | CASSQWGEGVSYNEQFF | TRBJ2-1 | . | TRBV4-1 | .
TGTGCCAGCTCACCAGGGATAACCGCGAATCAGCCCCAGCATTTT | CASSPGITANQPQHF | TRBJ1-5 | . | TRBV18 | .
TGTGCCAGCAGCTTAGTTCCCCACAATGAGCAGTTCTTC | CASSLVPHNEQFF | TRBJ2-1 | . | TRBV7-9 | .
TGTGCCAGCAGCTTAACACAGGGGGCCTATGAGCAGTTCTTC | CASSLTQGAYEQFF | TRBJ2-1 | TRBD1 | TRBV7-3 | .
TGTGCCAGCAGCCAGGTAGGGTCTGAAGCTTTCTTT | CASSQVGSEAFF | TRBJ1-1 | . | TRBV11-2 | .
TGTGCCAGCAGCCCCGGTAGCGGGACTTACAATGAGCAGTTCTTC | CASSPGSGTYNEQFF | TRBJ2-1 | TRBD2 | TRBV3-1/TRBV3-2 | .
TGTGCCAGCAGTTACTCGGGCAGGGGGCGCGCAGATACGCAGTATTTT | CASSYSGRGRADTQYF | TRBJ2-3 | TRBD1 | TRBV6-5 | .
TGTGCCAGCAGCTTAGAGGGGCGCCGAGGCTACACCTTC | CASSLEGRRGYTF | TRBJ1-2 | . | TRBV11-2 | .